Given below is one TCR beta chain in context. Its antigen remains unknown. RNA transcripts yielded amplified TCR beta CDR3 regions. Second-round multiplex PCR came after a first-round RT-PCR that employed HTBI primers. TCRdb re-called the multiplex PCR reads with MiXCR, one entry per CDR3 protein. In the table there are about 220,000 distinct CDR3 sequences, 20% to 25% of which are singletons. These data belong to a study of Graves' ophthalmopathy and Graves' hyperthyroidism. General study points: Discrimination between ophthalmopathy and stable hyperthyroidism by a 13-signature model showed about 85% sensitivity and about 81% specificity.

Per germline, CDR1 MNHEY and CDR2 SMNVEV (reference sequence). Deletions cut 5 bases from V and 7 bases from J, with 12 bases between. This CDR3 contains 13 residues. This rearrangement joins TRBV27 to TRBJ1-5; D not resolved. Sequenced input: peripheral blood. The TCR comes from a woman aged 45-59 years with Graves' ophthalmopathy. CDR3 bases: TGTGCCAGCAGTCTCACGACAAGACAGCCCCAGCATTTT. This codes for CASSLTTRQPQHF.